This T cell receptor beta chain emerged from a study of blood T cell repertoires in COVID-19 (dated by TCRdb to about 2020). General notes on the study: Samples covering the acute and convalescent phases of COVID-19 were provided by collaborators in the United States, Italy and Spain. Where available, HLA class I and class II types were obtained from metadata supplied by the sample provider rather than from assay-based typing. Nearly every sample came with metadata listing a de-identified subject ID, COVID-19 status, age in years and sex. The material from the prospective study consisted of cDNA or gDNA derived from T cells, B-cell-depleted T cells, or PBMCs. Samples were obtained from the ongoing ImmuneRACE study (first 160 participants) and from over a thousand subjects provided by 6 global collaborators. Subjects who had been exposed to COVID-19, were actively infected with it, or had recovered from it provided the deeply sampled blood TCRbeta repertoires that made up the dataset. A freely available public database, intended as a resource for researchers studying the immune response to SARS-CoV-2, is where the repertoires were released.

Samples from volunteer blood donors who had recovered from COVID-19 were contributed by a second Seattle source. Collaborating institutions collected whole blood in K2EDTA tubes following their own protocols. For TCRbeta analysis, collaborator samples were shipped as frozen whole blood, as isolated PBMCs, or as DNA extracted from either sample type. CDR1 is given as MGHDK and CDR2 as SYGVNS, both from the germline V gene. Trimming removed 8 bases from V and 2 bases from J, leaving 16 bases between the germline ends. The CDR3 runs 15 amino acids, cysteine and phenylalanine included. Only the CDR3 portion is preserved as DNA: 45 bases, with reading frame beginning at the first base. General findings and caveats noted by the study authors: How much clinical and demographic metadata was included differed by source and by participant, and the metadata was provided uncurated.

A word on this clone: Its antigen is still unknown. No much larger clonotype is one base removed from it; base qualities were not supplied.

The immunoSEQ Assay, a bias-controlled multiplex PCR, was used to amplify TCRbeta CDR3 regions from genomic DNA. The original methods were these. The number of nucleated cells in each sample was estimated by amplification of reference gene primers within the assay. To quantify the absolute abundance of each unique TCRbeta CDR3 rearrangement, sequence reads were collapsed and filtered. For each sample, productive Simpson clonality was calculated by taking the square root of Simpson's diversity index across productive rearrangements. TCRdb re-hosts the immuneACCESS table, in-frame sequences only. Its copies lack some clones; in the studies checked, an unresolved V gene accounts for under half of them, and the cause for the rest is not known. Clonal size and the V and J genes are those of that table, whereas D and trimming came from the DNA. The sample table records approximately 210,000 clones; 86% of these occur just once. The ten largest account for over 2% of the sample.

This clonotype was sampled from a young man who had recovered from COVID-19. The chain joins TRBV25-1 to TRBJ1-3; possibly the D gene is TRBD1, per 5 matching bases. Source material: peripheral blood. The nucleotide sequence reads TGTGCCAGCGCAATAGCAGGGAGGACTGGAAACACCATATATTTT. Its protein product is CASAIAGRTGNTIYF.